What follows are 18 T cell receptor beta chains derived from one specimen sequenced in a study of blood T cell repertoires in COVID-19. Sequencing was performed with immunoSEQ multiplex PCR; in TCRdb, only in-frame clones are kept and a portion is missing. The sample holds 40,000 to 55,000 clones, around 87% seen once. Sequenced sample: peripheral blood. Receptors originate from a man in his fifties with active COVID-19.

The chain employs TRBV6-5 and TRBJ2-1, with D possibly being TRBD1 (6 bases). CDR1 is MNHEY and CDR2 is SVGAGI in the germline V gene. CDR3 length: 14 amino acids. V was clipped by 7 bases and J by 6 bases, with 16 bases between them. The CDR3 nucleotides read TGTGCCAGCACTAGGCGCCAGGGGAGCAATGAGCAGTTCTTC. Translating it yields CASTRRQGSNEQFF.

This clone was picked up a small number of times. The V and J genes are TRBV6-2 or TRBV6-3 and TRBJ1-1; D is unresolved. CDR3 length: 14 amino acids. CDR1 is MNHEY and CDR2 is SVGEGT in the germline V gene. Trimming removed 5 bases from V and 4 bases from J, with 14 bases in between. DNA for the CDR3: TGTGCCAGCAGTATCGACCCGAGGGCCACTGAAGCTTTCTTT. Protein product: CASSIDPRATEAFF.

V is TRBV9 and J is TRBJ2-1, with TRBD1 matching over 12 bases. The V gene's germline CDR1 is SGDLS and CDR2 YYNGEE. J lost 10 bases, V lost 0 bases, and 5 bases had no gene match. The CDR3 has 15 residues. CDR3 residues: CASSVEGQGAREQFF. The DNA of the CDR3 is TGTGCCAGCAGCGTAGAGGGACAGGGGGCGAGGGAGCAGTTCTTC.

CDR3: CAISEPDRVTYGYTF. CDR3 sequence (DNA): TGTGCCATCAGTGAGCCCGACAGGGTGACCTATGGCTACACCTTC. This sequence joins TRBV10-3 and TRBJ1-2; 7 positions match TRBD1. The CDR3 totals 15 residues. Germline V CDR1 and CDR2: ENHRY, SYGVKD. The V segment lost 2 bases and the J segment 4 bases; nucleotides outside the gene matches: 7.

This rearrangement joins TRBV6-2 or TRBV6-3 to TRBJ1-1; D is possibly TRBD1 (6 bases). Trimming shortened V by 6 bases and J by 12 bases, and 20 bases separated the two germline ends. The CDR3 contains 13 residues. Germline V gives CDR1 MNHEY, CDR2 SVGEGT. The CDR3 DNA reads as TGTGCCAGCAGCTCTTCCGGGGGGGCGTGGACTTTCTTT. This gives the protein CASSSSGGAWTFF.

The rearrangement links TRBV2 to TRBJ2-3; D unclear. The CDR3 covers 12 residues. The germline CDR1 and CDR2 sequences are SNHLY and FYNNEI. Trimming took off 7 bases at V and 2 bases at J, with 7 bases between the two ends. CDR3 region: CASNSFTDTQYF. CDR3 nucleotides: TGTGCCAGCAATTCTTTCACAGATACGCAGTATTTT.

V gene TRBV11-2 combines with J gene TRBJ2-2; TRBD2 matches at 14 bases. V gave up 5 bases and J gave up 6 bases; unmatched junction bases: 2. This CDR3 is built from 15 residues. CDR1 is SGHAT, CDR2 FQNNGV, per germline. The CDR3 region is CASSRLAGGPGELFF. In DNA, the CDR3 is TGTGCCAGCAGCCGACTAGCGGGGGGGCCCGGGGAGCTGTTTTTT.

The chain has TRBV5-1 and TRBJ2-3, with D possibly being TRBD2 (6 bases). The CDR3 has 14 residues. V dropped 5 bases and J dropped 1 base, with 11 bases sitting between them. Germline V CDR1 and CDR2: SGHRS, YFSETQ. CDR3 coding DNA: TGCGCCAGCAGGATTGGAGGGGGCACAGATACGCAGTATTTT. It specifies CASRIGGGTDTQYF.

V and J are TRBV7-2 and TRBJ2-7; 7 bases map to TRBD2. CDR3 length: 15 residues. The junction had 8 bases not matched to a gene; V was cut back by 2 bases and J by 4 bases. The germline CDR1 and CDR2 sequences are SGHTA and FQGNSA. Here the CDR3 DNA reads TGTGCCAGCAGCTTAAGACTAGCTGGTTTTTACGAGCAGTACTTC. This sequence encodes CASSLRLAGFYEQYF.

This chain uses TRBV11-2 with TRBJ2-1; 10 bases fit TRBD2. Per germline, CDR1 SGHAT and CDR2 FQNNGV. The CDR3 has 18 residues. Trimming removed 1 base from V and 7 bases from J; junction bases left unmatched: 13. The CDR3 sequence: CASSLAPSSGSPGNEQFF. CDR3 bases: TGTGCCAGCAGCTTAGCTCCGTCTAGCGGGAGCCCCGGGAATGAGCAGTTCTTC. Based on the CDR3 plus reference TRBV11-2 and TRBJ2-1, the full variable domain is EAGVAQSPRYKIIEKRQSVAFWCNPISGHATLYWYQQILGQGPKLLIQFQNNGVVDDSQLPKDRFSAERLKGVDSTLKIQPAKLEDSAVYLCASSLAPSSGSPGNEQFFGPGTRLTVL.

The rearrangement links TRBV5-1 to TRBJ2-3; TRBD2 matches at 8 bases. The V gene's germline CDR1 is SGHRS and CDR2 YFSETQ. The CDR3 runs to 16 residues. V was clipped by 0 bases and J by 5 bases; unmatched bases: 8. This chain's CDR3 is CASSLGGSGEGDTQYF. In DNA, the CDR3 is TGCGCCAGCAGCTTGGGTGGTAGCGGGGAAGGAGATACGCAGTATTTT.

The chain links TRBV27 to TRBJ2-7, with 7 bases that match TRBD2. The V gene's germline CDR1 is MNHEY and CDR2 SMNVEV (reference sequence). J gave up 0 bases and V 7 bases, and 6 bases lay outside the gene matches. CDR3 length: 14 residues. CDR3 region: CASTLGRGSYEQYF. CDR3 sequence (DNA): TGTGCCAGCACCCTGGGGAGGGGCTCCTACGAGCAGTACTTC.

CDR3 sequence: CASSPGGVAGGNYGYTF. The CDR3 bases are TGTGCCAGCAGCCCAGGAGGTGTGGCAGGGGGTAACTATGGCTACACCTTC. The V gene is TRBV7-9, the J gene TRBJ1-2, with 7 bases lining up with TRBD1. Germline loops: CDR1 SEHNR, CDR2 FQNEAQ (reference sequence). This CDR3 is 17 amino acids long. V shed 5 bases, J shed 1 base, and the junction held 13 bases outside the gene matches.

The chain recombines TRBV27 with TRBJ2-7; 12 bases match TRBD2. From germline, CDR1 is MNHEY and CDR2 SMNVEV (reference sequence). This CDR3 contains 17 residues. With 4 bases clipped from V and 4 bases from J, the junction kept 11 bases outside the gene matches. This CDR3 reads CASSSRTSGTIVYEQYF. The CDR3 DNA reads TGTGCCAGCAGTTCCAGGACTAGCGGGACGATTGTATACGAGCAGTACTTC.

This clone has only one observation. This sequence joins TRBV2 and TRBJ1-2; TRBD1 matches 7 bases. J was trimmed by 4 bases and V by 6 bases; bases with no gene match: 8. CDR1 and CDR2 from the germline V gene are SNHLY and FYNNEI. The CDR3 sequence is 14 residues long. This chain's CDR3 is CASSNRGFGYGYTF. CDR3 DNA: TGTGCCAGCAGCAACAGGGGATTCGGCTATGGCTACACCTTC.

The rearrangement uses TRBV7-9 and TRBJ1-4; D possibly corresponds to TRBD1 (6 bases). From germline, CDR1 is SEHNR and CDR2 FQNEAQ (reference sequence). The CDR3 loop spans 14 amino acids. Trimming stripped 3 bases from V and 4 bases from J, with 9 bases between. The CDR3 DNA reads as TGTGCCAGCAGCTTCCAGGGGTTTAATGAAAAACTGTTTTTT. Amino acids: CASSFQGFNEKLFF. The full variable domain, its missing parts supplied by reference TRBV7-9 and TRBJ1-4, is DTGVSQNPRHKITKRGQNVTFRCDPISEHNRLYWYRQTLGQGPEFLTYFQNEAQLEKSRLLSDRFSAERPKGSFSTLEIQRTEQGDSAMYLCASSFQGFNEKLFFGSGTQLSVL.

The chain uses TRBV10-3 and TRBJ2-1; tentatively, D is TRBD2 (5 bases). This CDR3 has 14 residues. Germline V CDR1 and CDR2: ENHRY, SYGVKD. V lost 4 bases, J lost 10 bases, and 17 bases lay in between. CDR3 sequence: CAISGYYRDWEQFF. As DNA, the CDR3 is TGTGCCATCAGTGGGTACTACCGGGATTGGGAGCAGTTCTTC.

This clone was seen just once. This chain links TRBV14 with TRBJ2-3; 9 positions agree with TRBD2. V gave up 3 bases and J gave up 6 bases; unmatched junction bases: 1. CDR1 and CDR2 from the germline V gene are SGHDN and FVKESK. The CDR3 covers 13 residues. In nucleotides, the CDR3 is TGTGCCAGCAGCCAGACTAGCGGCGATACGCAGTATTTT. This codes for CASSQTSGDTQYF.